Shown below are 21 T cell receptor beta chains from a single sample sequenced in a study of PD-L1 blockade in urothelial cancer. Assay used: immunoSEQ multiplex PCR; TCRdb lists only in-frame clones, some missing. This sample yields approximately 94,000 clones, of which more than 75% are seen a single time; 1.5% to 2% belongs to the top ten. Specified time point: pretreatment peripheral blood. Sequencing used PBMCs, obtained around atezolizumab (anti-PD-L1) treatment. The receptors were gathered from a man aged 60 to 75 with urothelial cancer.

This rearrangement joins TRBV2 to TRBJ2-5; 9 bases are shared with TRBD2. In germline, CDR1 is SNHLY, CDR2 FYNNEI. The V and J ends lost 5 bases and 6 bases, in that order; junction bases with no gene match: 7. This CDR3 has 14 amino acids. In DNA form, the CDR3 reads TGTGCCAGCAGTCCCGGGACTAGCAGAAAGACCCAGTACTTC. Amino acid sequence: CASSPGTSRKTQYF.

The rearrangement links TRBV6-5 to TRBJ1-2; the match to TRBD1 covers 9 bases. The CDR3 loop spans 14 amino acids. V was clipped by 4 bases and J by 7 bases; unmatched bases: 7. CDR1 and CDR2 (germline): MNHEY, SVGAGI. CDR3 sequence reads: CASSSTGGAGGYTF. The DNA of the CDR3 is TGTGCCAGCAGTTCGACAGGGGGGGCCGGTGGCTACACCTTC.

On this clone itself: Other DNA sequences within the sample encode an identical CDR3. V and J are TRBV9 and TRBJ2-1; 9 bases agree with TRBD2. CDR1 is SGDLS, CDR2 YYNGEE, per germline. V shed 4 bases and J 2 bases; nucleotides not matched to a gene: 4. The CDR3 length is 15 residues. CDR3 coding DNA: TGTGCCAGCAGCCGAGAGCGGGGGGCCTACAATGAGCAGTTCTTC. Translated: CASSRERGAYNEQFF.

This clone appeared a single time. The J gene is TRBJ1-2, the V gene TRBV6-1; D unclear. V shed 7 bases and J shed 4 bases, with 13 bases lying between them. The CDR3 consists of 13 residues. The V gene's germline CDR1 is MNHNS and CDR2 SASEGT. CDR3 sequence (DNA): TGTGCCAGCAAAAGGCAGGAGGGCTATGGCTACACCTTC. Encoded protein: CASKRQEGYGYTF.

This clone was detected only once. The gene calls are TRBV2 and TRBJ2-1; D is undetermined. Per germline, CDR1 SNHLY and CDR2 FYNNEI. The CDR3 is made up of 11 amino acids. Trimming took 5 bases from V and 6 from J, leaving 5 bases between them. CDR3 nucleotides: TGTGCCAGCAGTCAGGCCAATGAGCAGTTCTTC. It is translated as CASSQANEQFF.

The chain recombines TRBV4-1 with TRBJ2-3, with TRBD2 as a possible D gene (5 bases). The CDR3 totals 14 residues. The V gene's germline CDR1 is MGHRA and CDR2 YSYEKL. V was shortened by 8 bases and J by 2 bases, with 14 bases between the two germline ends. CDR3 bases: TGCGCCAGCGGAGACTCGGGGTTCACAGATACGCAGTATTTT. Its translation: CASGDSGFTDTQYF.

The chain employs TRBV11-1 and TRBJ2-3; 8 nucleotides agree with TRBD2. Trimming at V came to 8 bases and at J to 1 base, leaving 2 bases not matched to a gene. The CDR3 extends over 13 amino acids. CDR1 is SGHAT and CDR2 is FQDESV in the germline V gene (reference sequence). In DNA form, the CDR3 reads TGTGCCAGCCGGACTAGCCGCACAGATACGCAGTATTTT. Translating it yields CASRTSRTDTQYF.

The chain uses TRBV5-5 and TRBJ2-1; tentatively, D is TRBD2 (6 bases). There are 15 residues in the CDR3. V lost 1 base, J lost 0 bases, and 8 bases lay in between. Germline V gene lookup returns CDR1 SGHKS and CDR2 YYEKEE (reference sequence). The CDR3 protein is CASSLLADSYNEQFF. The CDR3 DNA is TGTGCCAGCAGCTTGTTAGCGGACTCCTACAATGAGCAGTTCTTC.

This chain connects TRBV6-1 to TRBJ1-4, with D tentatively TRBD1 (5 bases). In germline, CDR1 is MNHNS, CDR2 SASEGT. The CDR3 is 14 residues long. V lost 3 bases and J 8 bases, leaving 13 bases between the germline ends. This CDR3 reads CASSERSRGEKLFF. The CDR3 DNA reads TGTGCCAGCAGTGAGAGGAGTAGGGGCGAAAAACTGTTTTTT.

V usage is TRBV7-7 and J usage is TRBJ2-3; 7 bases align to TRBD1. The V segment lost 5 bases and the J segment 3 bases; nucleotides outside the gene matches: 5. Per the germline V gene, CDR1 is SSHAT and CDR2 is FNYEAQ (reference sequence). This CDR3 is 14 amino acids long. The CDR3, as DNA: TGTGCCAGCAGCCTTACAGGGGAAACAGATACGCAGTATTTT. Residues: CASSLTGETDTQYF.

The chain combines TRBV7-9 with TRBJ1-1; 8 bases fit TRBD1. The V segment lost 0 bases and the J segment 13 bases; nucleotides outside the gene matches: 13. CDR1 and CDR2 (germline): SEHNR, FQNEAQ (reference sequence). The CDR3 sequence is 15 residues long. The CDR3 DNA reads TGTGCCAGCAGCTTAGCCCGAACCGGGGCAGGGGGCGTTTTCTTT. Protein product: CASSLARTGAGGVFF.

J is TRBJ1-2 and V is TRBV27; D call uncertain. CDR1 MNHEY and CDR2 SMNVEV come from the germline V gene (reference sequence). V lost 0 bases and J 3 bases, leaving 8 bases between the germline ends. The CDR3 loop spans 14 amino acids. CDR3 region: CASSLSRRDYGYTF. CDR3 DNA sequence: TGTGCCAGCAGTTTATCTCGGAGGGACTATGGCTACACCTTC.

The V call is TRBV5-1, the J call TRBJ2-1; 11 bases agree with TRBD2. Germline lookup yields CDR1 SGHRS and CDR2 YFSETQ. The CDR3 totals 19 residues. The V gene end was trimmed by 4 bases and the J gene end by 0 bases; junction bases not matched to a gene: 12. CDR3 nucleotides: TGCGCCAGCAGCGCCTATGGGACTAGCGGAGTCAGCTCCTACAATGAGCAGTTCTTC. Its protein product is CASSAYGTSGVSSYNEQFF.

The chain links TRBV19 to TRBJ2-1; a possible D gene is TRBD2 (5 bases). This CDR3 is 13 amino acids long. The germline gives CDR1 LNHDA, CDR2 SQIVND (reference sequence). V lost 4 bases and J 8 bases, leaving 12 bases between the germline ends. Written as DNA, the CDR3 is TGTGCCAGTAGTACCGCCCGAGGGCATGAGCAGTTCTTC. Residues: CASSTARGHEQFF.

The chain links TRBV19 to TRBJ2-1; 10 nucleotides match TRBD2. J was trimmed by 12 bases and V by 1 base; bases with no gene match: 6. The CDR3 contains 14 residues. Germline CDR1 and CDR2: LNHDA and SQIVND (reference sequence). The CDR3 region has the DNA TGTGCCAGTAGTATAGGTCTAGCGGGAGATAGGCAGTTCTTC. It encodes CASSIGLAGDRQFF.

This rearrangement joins TRBV28 to TRBJ2-4; a possible D gene is TRBD1 (6 bases). The germline gives CDR1 MDHEN, CDR2 SYDVKM. This CDR3 is built from 20 residues. Between the trimmed V and J ends, which lost 1 base and 1 base, there was a span of 23 bases. The CDR3 DNA is TGTGCCAGCAGTTTATACCGCACCGTACAGGGCCCCCACGCCAAAAACATTCAGTACTTC. Protein sequence: CASSLYRTVQGPHAKNIQYF.

The V gene is TRBV19, the J gene TRBJ1-3; D is possibly TRBD1 (5 bases). Germline CDR1 LNHDA, CDR2 SQIVND (reference sequence). V lost 5 bases to trimming and J lost 0 bases, with 11 bases between them. The CDR3 runs 15 residues. In DNA, the CDR3 is TGTGCCAGTAGTGTCAACCAGGGCTCTGGAAACACCATATATTTT. It specifies CASSVNQGSGNTIYF.

With regard to this clone: The conserved phenylalanine or tryptophan is not found at the CDR3 terminus, so this likely reflects a read error. The limits of the CDR3 on the DNA are not certain, so only TCRdb's listed CDR3 is given. V is TRBV5-1 and J is TRBJ1-6; TRBD1 is the table's D call, not checked against the DNA. The V gene's germline CDR1 is SGHRS and CDR2 YFSETQ. The CDR3 is 11 residues long, counting both termini. CDR3 in amino acids: CASSLAPPSSV.

V gene TRBV5-1 combines with J gene TRBJ2-7; tentative D call: TRBD1 (5 bases). The CDR3 runs to 13 residues. Trimming took off 1 base at V and 2 bases at J, with 7 bases between the two ends. CDR1 SGHRS and CDR2 YFSETQ come from the germline V gene. The CDR3 nucleotides are TGCGCCAGCAGCTTGACAGGTCCCTACGAGCAGTACTTC. As protein: CASSLTGPYEQYF.

This clone was recorded once. The rearrangement links TRBV28 to TRBJ1-6, with 9 positions matching TRBD1. Germline trimming cut 6 bases from V and 9 bases from J; bases unmatched to any gene: 6. The germline CDR1 and CDR2 sequences are MDHEN and SYDVKM. The CDR3 contains 14 residues. The CDR3 sequence is CASRAGTGRSPLHF. DNA for the CDR3: TGTGCCAGCAGGGCCGGGACAGGGCGTTCACCCCTCCACTTT.

The chain carries TRBV6-5 and TRBJ1-6; TRBD1 might be the D (6 bases). This CDR3 region has 15 residues. Germline CDR1 is MNHEY and CDR2 is SVGAGI. Trimming removed 6 bases from V and 2 bases from J, with 11 bases in between. The CDR3 reads CASRPGATYNSPLHF. The CDR3 DNA is TGTGCCAGCAGGCCAGGGGCAACCTATAATTCACCCCTCCACTTT.